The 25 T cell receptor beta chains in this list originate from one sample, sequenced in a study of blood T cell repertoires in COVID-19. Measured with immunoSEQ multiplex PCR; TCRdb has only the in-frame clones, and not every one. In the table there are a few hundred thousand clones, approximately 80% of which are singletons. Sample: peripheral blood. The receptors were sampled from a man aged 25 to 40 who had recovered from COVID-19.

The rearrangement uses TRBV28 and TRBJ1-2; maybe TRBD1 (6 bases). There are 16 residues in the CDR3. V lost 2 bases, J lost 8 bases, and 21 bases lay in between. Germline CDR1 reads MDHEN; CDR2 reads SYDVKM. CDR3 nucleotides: TGTGCCAGCAGTTTAACCCCGCGGCAGGGGAAAGAGGGCTACACCTTC. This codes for CASSLTPRQGKEGYTF.

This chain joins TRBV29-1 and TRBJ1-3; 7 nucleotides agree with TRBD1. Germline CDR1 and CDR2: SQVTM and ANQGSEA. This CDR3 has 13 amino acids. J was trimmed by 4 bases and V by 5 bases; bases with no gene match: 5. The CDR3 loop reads CSVQQTGGNTIYF. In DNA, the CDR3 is TGCAGCGTTCAACAGACAGGGGGAAACACCATATATTTT.

The CDR3 loop is CASSEQGLNTGELFF. The CDR3 nucleotides read TGTGCCAGCAGTGAACAGGGATTGAACACCGGGGAGCTGTTTTTT. The rearrangement links TRBV6-1 to TRBJ2-2; a weak D match, TRBD1 (5 bases). V dropped 2 bases and J dropped 1 base, with 8 bases sitting between them. Germline CDR1 and CDR2: MNHNS and SASEGT. CDR3 length equals 15 residues.

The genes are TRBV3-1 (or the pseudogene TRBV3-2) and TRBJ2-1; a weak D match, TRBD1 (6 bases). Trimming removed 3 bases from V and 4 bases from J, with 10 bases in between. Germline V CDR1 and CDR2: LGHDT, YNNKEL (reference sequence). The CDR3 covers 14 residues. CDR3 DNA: TGTGCCAGCAGCCAGGACAGAGGTTACAATGAGCAGTTCTTC. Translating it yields CASSQDRGYNEQFF.

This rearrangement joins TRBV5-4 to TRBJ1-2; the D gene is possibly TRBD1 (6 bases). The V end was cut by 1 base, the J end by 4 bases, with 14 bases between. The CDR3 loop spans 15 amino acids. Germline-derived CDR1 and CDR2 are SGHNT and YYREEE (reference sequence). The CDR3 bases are TGTGCCAGCAGCTTGAACCAGGGGAGGGGCTATGGCTACACCTTC. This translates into CASSLNQGRGYGYTF. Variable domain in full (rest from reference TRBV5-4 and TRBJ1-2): ETGVTQSPTHLIKTRGQQVTLRCSSQSGHNTVSWYQQALGQGPQFIFQYYREEENGRGNFPPRFSGLQFPNYSSELNVNALELDDSALYLCASSLNQGRGYGYTFGSGTRLTVV.

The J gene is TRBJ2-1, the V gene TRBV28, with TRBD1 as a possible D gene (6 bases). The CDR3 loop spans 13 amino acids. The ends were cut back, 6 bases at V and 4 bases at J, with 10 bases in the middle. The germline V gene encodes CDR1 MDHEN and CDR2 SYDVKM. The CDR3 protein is CASRGHDYNEQFF. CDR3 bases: TGTGCCAGCAGGGGACACGATTACAATGAGCAGTTCTTC. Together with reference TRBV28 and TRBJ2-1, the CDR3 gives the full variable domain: DVKVTQSSRYLVKRTGEKVFLECVQDMDHENMFWYRQDPGLGLRLIYFSYDVKMKEKGDIPEGYSVSREKKERFSLILESASTNQTSMYLCASRGHDYNEQFFGPGTRLTVL.

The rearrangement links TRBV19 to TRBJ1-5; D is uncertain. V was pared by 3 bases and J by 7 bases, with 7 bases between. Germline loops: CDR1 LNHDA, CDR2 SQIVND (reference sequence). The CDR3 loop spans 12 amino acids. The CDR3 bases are TGTGCCAGTAGTATGGGAGGGCAGCCCCAGCATTTT. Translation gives CASSMGGQPQHF.

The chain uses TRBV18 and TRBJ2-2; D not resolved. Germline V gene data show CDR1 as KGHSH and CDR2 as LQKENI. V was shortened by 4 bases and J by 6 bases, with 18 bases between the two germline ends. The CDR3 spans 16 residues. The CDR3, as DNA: TGTGCCAGCTCACAGTCCGATCAGGTATCGGCCGGGGAGCTGTTTTTT. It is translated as CASSQSDQVSAGELFF. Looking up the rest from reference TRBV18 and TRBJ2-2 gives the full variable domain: NAGVMQNPRHLVRRRGQEARLRCSPMKGHSHVYWYRQLPEEGLKFMVYLQKENIIDESGMPKERFSAEFPKEGPSILRIQQVVRGDSAAYFCASSQSDQVSAGELFFGEGSRLTVL.

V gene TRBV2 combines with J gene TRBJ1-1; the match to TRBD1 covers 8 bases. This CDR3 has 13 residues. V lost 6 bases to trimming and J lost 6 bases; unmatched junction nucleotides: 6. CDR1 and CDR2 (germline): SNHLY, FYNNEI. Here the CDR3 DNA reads TGTGCCAGCAGCGGACAGGGTCGGGCTGAAGCTTTCTTT. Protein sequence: CASSGQGRAEAFF.

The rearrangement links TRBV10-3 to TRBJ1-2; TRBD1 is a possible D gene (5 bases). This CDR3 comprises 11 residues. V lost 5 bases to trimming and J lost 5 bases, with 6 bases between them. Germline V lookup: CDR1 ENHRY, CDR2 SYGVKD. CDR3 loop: CAISPGYGYTF. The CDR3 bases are TGTGCCATCAGTCCAGGGTATGGCTACACCTTC.

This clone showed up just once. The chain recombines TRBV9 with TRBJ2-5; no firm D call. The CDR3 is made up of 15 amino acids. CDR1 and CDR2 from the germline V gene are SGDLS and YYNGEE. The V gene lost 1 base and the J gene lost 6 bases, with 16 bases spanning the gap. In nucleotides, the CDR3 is TGTGCCAGCAGCGTATCAAGCGAGCTACATCAGACCCAGTACTTC. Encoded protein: CASSVSSELHQTQYF.

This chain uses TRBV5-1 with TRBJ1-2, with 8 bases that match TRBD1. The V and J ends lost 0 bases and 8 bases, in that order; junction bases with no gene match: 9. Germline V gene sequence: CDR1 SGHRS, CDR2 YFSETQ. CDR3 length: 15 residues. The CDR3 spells CASSLDRTGWRGYTF. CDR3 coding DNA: TGCGCCAGCAGCTTGGACAGGACAGGGTGGAGGGGCTACACCTTC.

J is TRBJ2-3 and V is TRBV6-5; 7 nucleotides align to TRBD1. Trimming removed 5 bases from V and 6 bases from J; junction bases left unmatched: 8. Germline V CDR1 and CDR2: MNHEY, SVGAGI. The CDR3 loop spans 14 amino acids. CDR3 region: CASSPGQAWDTQYF. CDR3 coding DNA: TGTGCCAGCAGTCCTGGACAGGCCTGGGATACGCAGTATTTT.

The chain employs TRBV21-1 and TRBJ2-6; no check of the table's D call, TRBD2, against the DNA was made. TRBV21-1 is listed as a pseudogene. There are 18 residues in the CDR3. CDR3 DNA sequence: TGTGCCAGCAGCAAGTCGTGCCAGGAGGCCTCTGGGGCCAACGTCCTGACTTTC. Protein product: CASSKSCQEASGANVLTF.

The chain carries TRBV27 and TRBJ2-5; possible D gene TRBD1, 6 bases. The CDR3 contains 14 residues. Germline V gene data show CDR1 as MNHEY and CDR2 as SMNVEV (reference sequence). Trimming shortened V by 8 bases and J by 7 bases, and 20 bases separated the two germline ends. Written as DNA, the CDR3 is TGTGCCAGCCGACTCTCTGGACAGCCTGGGACCCAGTACTTC. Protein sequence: CASRLSGQPGTQYF.

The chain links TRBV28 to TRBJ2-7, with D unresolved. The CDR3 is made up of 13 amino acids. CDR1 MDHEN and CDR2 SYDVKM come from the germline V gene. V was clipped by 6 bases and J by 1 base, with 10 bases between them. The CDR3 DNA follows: TGTGCCAGCAGCCCCACTTATTCCTACGAGCAGTACGTC. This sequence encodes CASSPTYSYEQYV.

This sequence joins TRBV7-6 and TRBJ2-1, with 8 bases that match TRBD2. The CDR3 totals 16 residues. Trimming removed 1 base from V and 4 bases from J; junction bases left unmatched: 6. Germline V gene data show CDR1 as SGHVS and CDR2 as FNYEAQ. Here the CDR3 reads CASSLDAGGRYNEQFF. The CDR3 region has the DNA TGTGCCAGCAGCTTAGATGCGGGGGGCCGATACAATGAGCAGTTCTTC.

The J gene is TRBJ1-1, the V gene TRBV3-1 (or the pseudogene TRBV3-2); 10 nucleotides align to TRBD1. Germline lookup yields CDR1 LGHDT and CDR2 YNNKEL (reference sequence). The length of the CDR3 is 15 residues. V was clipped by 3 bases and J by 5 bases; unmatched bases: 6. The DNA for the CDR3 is TGTGCCAGCAGCCACGACAGGGGGCAAGGGACTGAAGCTTTCTTT. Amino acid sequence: CASSHDRGQGTEAFF.

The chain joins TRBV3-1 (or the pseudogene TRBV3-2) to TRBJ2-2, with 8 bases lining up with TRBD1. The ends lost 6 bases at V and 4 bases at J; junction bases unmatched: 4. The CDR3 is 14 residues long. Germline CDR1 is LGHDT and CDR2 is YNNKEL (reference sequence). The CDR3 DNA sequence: TGTGCCAGCAGACCACAGGGGGGCACCGGGGAGCTGTTTTTT. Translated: CASRPQGGTGELFF.

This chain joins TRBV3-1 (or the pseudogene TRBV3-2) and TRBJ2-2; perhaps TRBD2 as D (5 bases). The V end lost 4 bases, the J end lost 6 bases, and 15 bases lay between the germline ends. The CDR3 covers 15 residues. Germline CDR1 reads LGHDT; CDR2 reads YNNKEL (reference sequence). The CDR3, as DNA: TGTGCCAGCAGCCCACTCGCGGGCTCCCCCGGGGAGCTGTTTTTT. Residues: CASSPLAGSPGELFF.

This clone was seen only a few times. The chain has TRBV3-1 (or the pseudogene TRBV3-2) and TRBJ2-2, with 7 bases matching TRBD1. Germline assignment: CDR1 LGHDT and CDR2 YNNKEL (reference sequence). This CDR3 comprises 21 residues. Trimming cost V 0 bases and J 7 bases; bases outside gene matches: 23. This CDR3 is CASSQDLGVGRQGPEVGELFF. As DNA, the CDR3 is TGTGCCAGCAGCCAAGATCTGGGGGTTGGGAGACAGGGCCCTGAAGTCGGGGAGCTGTTTTTT.

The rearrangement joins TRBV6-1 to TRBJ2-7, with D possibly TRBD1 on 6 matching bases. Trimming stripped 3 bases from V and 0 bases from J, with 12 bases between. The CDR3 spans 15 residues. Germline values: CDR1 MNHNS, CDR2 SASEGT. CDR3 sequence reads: CASSEGAGSSYEQYF. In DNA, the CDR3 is TGTGCCAGCAGTGAGGGGGCAGGGAGCTCCTACGAGCAGTACTTC.

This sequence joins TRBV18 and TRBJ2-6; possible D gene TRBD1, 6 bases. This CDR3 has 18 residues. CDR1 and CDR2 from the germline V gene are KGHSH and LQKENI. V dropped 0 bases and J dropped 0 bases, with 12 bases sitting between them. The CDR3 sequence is CASSPPDSRNSGANVLTF. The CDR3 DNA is TGTGCCAGCTCACCACCGGACAGTAGAAACTCTGGGGCCAACGTCCTGACTTTC. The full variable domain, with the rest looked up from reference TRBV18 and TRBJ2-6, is NAGVMQNPRHLVRRRGQEARLRCSPMKGHSHVYWYRQLPEEGLKFMVYLQKENIIDESGMPKERFSAEFPKEGPSILRIQQVVRGDSAAYFCASSPPDSRNSGANVLTFGAGSRLTVL.

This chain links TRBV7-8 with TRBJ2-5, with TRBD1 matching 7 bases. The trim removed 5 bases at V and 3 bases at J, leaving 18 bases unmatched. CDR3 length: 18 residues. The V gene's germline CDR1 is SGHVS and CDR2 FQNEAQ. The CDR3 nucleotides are TGTGCCAGCAGCGCCGGGACAGCTGTAACCAGACTTAAAGAGACCCAGTACTTC. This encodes CASSAGTAVTRLKETQYF.

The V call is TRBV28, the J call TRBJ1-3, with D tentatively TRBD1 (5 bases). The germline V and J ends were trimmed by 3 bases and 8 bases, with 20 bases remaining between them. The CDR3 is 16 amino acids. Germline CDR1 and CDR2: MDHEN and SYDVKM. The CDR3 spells CASSLRQSKQQYTIYF. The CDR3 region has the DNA TGTGCCAGCAGTTTGCGACAGAGCAAGCAGCAGTACACCATATATTTT.